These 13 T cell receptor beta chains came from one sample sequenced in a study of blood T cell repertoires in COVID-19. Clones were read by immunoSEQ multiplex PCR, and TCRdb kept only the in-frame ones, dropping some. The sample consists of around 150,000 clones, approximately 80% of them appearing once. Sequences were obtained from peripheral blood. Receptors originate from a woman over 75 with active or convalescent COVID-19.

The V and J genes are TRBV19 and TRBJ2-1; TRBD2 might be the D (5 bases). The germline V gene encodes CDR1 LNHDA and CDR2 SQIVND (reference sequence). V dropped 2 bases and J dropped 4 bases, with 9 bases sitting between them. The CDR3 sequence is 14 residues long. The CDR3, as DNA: TGTGCCAGTAGTATATGGACTGAGTACAATGAGCAGTTCTTC. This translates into CASSIWTEYNEQFF.

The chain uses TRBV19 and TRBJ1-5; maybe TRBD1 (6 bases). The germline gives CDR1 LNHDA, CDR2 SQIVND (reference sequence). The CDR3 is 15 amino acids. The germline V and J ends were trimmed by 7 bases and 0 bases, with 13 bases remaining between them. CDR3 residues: CASNKGGYSNQPQHF. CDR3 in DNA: TGTGCCAGTAACAAGGGGGGGTATAGCAATCAGCCCCAGCATTTT.

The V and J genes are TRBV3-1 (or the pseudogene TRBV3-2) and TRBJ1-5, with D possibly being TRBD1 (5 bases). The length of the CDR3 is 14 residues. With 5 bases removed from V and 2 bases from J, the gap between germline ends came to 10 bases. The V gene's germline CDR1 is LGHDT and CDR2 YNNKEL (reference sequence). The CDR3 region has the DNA TGTGCCAGCAGCTCGGCGGGGGGCAATCAGCCCCAGCATTTT. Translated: CASSSAGGNQPQHF.

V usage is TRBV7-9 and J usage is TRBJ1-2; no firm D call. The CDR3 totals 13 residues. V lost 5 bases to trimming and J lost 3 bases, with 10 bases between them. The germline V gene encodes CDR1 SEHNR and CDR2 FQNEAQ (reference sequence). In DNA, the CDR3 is TGTGCCAGCAGCCAAAGTCAGGACTATGGCTACACCTTC. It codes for CASSQSQDYGYTF.

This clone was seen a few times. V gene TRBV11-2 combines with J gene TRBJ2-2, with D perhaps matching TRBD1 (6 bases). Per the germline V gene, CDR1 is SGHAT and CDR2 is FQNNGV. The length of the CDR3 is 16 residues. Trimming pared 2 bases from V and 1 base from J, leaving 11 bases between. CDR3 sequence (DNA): TGTGCCAGCAGCTTATACAGGGCGGGGAACACCGGGGAGCTGTTTTTT. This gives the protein CASSLYRAGNTGELFF.

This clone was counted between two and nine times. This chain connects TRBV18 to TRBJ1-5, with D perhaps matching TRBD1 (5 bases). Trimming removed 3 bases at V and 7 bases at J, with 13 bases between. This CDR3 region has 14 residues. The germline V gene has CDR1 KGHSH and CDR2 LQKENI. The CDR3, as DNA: TGTGCCAGCTCACCCGCAGGGTCTGGGCAGCCCCAGCATTTT. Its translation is CASSPAGSGQPQHF.

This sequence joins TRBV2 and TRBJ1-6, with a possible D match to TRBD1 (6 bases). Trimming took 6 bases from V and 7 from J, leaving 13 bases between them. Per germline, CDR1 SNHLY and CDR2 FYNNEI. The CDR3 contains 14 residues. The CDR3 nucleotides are TGTGCCAGCAGGAAACAGGGTATCAATTCACCCCTCCACTTT. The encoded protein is CASRKQGINSPLHF.

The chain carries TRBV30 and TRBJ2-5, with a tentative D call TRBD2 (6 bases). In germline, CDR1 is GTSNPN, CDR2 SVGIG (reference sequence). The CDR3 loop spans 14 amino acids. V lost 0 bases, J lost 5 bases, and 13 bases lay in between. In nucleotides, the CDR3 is TGTGCCTGGAGTGTGGGTGGAGGGGCCGAGACCCAGTACTTC. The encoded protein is CAWSVGGGAETQYF.

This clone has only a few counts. The CDR3 DNA reads TGTGCCAGCAGCTTGACTGGGAGTATCGGTTCACCCCTCCACTTT. Protein: CASSLTGSIGSPLHF. The V gene is TRBV7-3, the J gene TRBJ1-6; D is uncertain. The CDR3 covers 15 residues. Deletions cut 3 bases from V and 9 bases from J, with 15 bases between. Per germline, CDR1 SGHTA and CDR2 FQGTGA.

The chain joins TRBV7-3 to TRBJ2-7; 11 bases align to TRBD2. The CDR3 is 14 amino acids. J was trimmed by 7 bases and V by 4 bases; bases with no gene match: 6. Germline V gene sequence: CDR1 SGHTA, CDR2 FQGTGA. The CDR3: CASSSGLAGGEQYF. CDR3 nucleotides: TGTGCCAGCAGCTCAGGACTAGCGGGTGGGGAGCAGTACTTC.

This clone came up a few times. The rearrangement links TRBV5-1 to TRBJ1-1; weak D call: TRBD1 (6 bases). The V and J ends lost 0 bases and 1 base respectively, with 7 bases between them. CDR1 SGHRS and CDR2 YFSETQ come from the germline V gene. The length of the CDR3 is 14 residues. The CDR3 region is CASSLEQGNTEAFF. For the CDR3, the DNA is TGCGCCAGCAGCTTGGAACAGGGGAACACTGAAGCTTTCTTT.

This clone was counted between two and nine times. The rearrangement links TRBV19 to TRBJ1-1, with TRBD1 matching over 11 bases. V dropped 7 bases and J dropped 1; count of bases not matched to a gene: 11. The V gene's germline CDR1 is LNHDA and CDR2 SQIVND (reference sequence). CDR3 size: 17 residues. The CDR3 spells CASTALRTGGRNTEAFF. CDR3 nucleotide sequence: TGTGCCAGTACCGCCCTCAGGACAGGGGGCAGGAACACTGAAGCTTTCTTT.

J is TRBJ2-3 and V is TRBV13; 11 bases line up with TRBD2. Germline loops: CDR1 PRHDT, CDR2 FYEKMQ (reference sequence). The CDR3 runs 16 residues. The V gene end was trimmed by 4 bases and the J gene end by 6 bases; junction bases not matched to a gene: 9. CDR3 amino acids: CASSSVGSGGVDTQYF. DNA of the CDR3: TGTGCCAGCAGCTCCGTCGGTAGCGGGGGGGTGGATACGCAGTATTTT.